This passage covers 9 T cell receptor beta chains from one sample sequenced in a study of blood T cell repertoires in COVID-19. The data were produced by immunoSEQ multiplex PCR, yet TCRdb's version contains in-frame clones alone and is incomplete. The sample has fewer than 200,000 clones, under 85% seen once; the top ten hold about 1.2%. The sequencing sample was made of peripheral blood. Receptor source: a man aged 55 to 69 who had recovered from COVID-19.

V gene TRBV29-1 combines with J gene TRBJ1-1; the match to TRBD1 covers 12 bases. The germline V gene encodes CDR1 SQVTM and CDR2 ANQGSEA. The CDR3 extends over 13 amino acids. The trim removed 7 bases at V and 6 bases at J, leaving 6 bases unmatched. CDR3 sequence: CSGAGQGASEAFF. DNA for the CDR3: TGCAGCGGGGCGGGACAGGGGGCGTCTGAAGCTTTCTTT.

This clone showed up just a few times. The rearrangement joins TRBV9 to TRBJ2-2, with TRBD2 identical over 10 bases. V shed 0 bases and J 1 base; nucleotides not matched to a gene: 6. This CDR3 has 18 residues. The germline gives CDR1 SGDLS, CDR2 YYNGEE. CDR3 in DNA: TGTGCCAGCAGCGTAGCCTCCCCTAGCGGGGGGAACACCGGGGAGCTGTTTTTT. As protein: CASSVASPSGGNTGELFF.

The CDR3 DNA sequence: TGCAGCGTTGAGAGCACTGAAGCTTTCTTT. This sequence encodes CSVESTEAFF. The rearrangement uses TRBV29-1 and TRBJ1-1, with unresolved D. V gave up 3 bases and J gave up 4 bases, with 3 bases separating them. Looked up from germline, CDR1 is SQVTM and CDR2 is ANQGSEA. The CDR3 loop spans 10 amino acids.

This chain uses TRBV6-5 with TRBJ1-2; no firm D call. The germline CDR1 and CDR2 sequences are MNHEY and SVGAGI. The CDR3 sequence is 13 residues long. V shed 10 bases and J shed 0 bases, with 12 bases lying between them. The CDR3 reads CATLYRSNYGYTF. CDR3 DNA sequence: TGTGCCACCCTATACCGGTCTAACTATGGCTACACCTTC.

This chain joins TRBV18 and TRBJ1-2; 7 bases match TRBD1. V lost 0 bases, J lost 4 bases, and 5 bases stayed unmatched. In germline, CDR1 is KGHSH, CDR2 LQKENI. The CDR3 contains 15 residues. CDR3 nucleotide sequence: TGTGCCAGCTCACCACCGGTAGGGGGCGGCTATGGCTACACCTTC. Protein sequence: CASSPPVGGGYGYTF. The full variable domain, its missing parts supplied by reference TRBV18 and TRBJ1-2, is NAGVMQNPRHLVRRRGQEARLRCSPMKGHSHVYWYRQLPEEGLKFMVYLQKENIIDESGMPKERFSAEFPKEGPSILRIQQVVRGDSAAYFCASSPPVGGGYGYTFGSGTRLTVV.

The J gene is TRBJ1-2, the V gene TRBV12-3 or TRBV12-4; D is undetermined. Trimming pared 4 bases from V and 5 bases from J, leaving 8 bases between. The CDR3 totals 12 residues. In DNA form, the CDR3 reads TGTGCCAGCAGTTCGGGTTATTATGGCTACACCTTC. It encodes CASSSGYYGYTF.

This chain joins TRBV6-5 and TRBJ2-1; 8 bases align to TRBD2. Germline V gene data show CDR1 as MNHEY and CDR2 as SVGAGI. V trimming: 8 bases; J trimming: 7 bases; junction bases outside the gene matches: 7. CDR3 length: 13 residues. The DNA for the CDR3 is TGTGCCAGCTGCGGGGGGCCCTGGAATGAGCAGTTCTTC. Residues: CASCGGPWNEQFF.

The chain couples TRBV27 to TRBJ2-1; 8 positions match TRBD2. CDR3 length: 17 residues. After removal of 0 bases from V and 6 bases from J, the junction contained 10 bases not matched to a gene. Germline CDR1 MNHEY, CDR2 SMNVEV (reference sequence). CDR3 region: CASSLSRRGGPGNEQFF. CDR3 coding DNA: TGTGCCAGCAGTTTATCCCGCCGCGGGGGGCCGGGCAATGAGCAGTTCTTC.

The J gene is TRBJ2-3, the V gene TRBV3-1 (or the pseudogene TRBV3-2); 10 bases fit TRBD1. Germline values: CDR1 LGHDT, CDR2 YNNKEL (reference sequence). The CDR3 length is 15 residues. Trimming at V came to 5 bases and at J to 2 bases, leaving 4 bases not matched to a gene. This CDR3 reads CASSATGGYTDTQYF. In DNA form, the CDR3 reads TGTGCCAGCAGCGCGACAGGGGGCTACACAGATACGCAGTATTTT.